Below, 28 T cell receptor beta chains from the same sample are listed, as sequenced in a study of T-cell reconstitution after alpha-beta-depleted transplantation in children. Preparation of the TCRbeta library used unique molecular identifiers. TCRdb recomputed calls from the PCR reads with MiXCR, one row per CDR3 protein. The profile shows about 500,000 distinct CDR3 sequences, more than 9.5% of them singletons. Sequencing used PBMCs, mostly from graft donor cells, obtained 180 days after TCRalphabeta/CD19-depleted stem cell transplant. The receptors were gathered from a female patient younger than 10 who had a stem cell transplant for aplastic anemia, so the T cells may come from the graft donor.

There are a few counts of this clonotype. The chain has TRBV7-9 and TRBJ2-1; tentatively, D is TRBD2 (6 bases). The CDR3 covers 16 residues. The V end lost 1 base, the J end lost 5 bases, and 15 bases lay between the germline ends. CDR1 and CDR2 (germline): SEHNR, FQNEAQ (reference sequence). The CDR3 spells CASSLGGGPGDNEQFF. DNA of the CDR3: TGTGCCAGCAGCTTAGGTGGAGGGCCGGGTGACAATGAGCAGTTCTTC. Full variable domain (rest looked up from reference TRBV7-9 and TRBJ2-1): DTGVSQNPRHKITKRGQNVTFRCDPISEHNRLYWYRQTLGQGPEFLTYFQNEAQLEKSRLLSDRFSAERPKGSFSTLEIQRTEQGDSAMYLCASSLGGGPGDNEQFFGPGTRLTVL.

This clonotype was observed many times. The chain joins TRBV7-8 to TRBJ2-7; the match to TRBD2 covers 11 bases. The V gene end was trimmed by 6 bases and the J gene end by 4 bases; junction bases not matched to a gene: 2. This CDR3 has 13 residues. Germline lookup yields CDR1 SGHVS and CDR2 FQNEAQ. Here the CDR3 reads CASRTSGTYEQYF. The CDR3 coding sequence is TGTGCCAGCAGGACTAGCGGGACATACGAGCAGTACTTC.

There are many counts of this clonotype. The chain couples TRBV5-1 to TRBJ2-3; D call uncertain. Trimming took off 4 bases at V and 4 bases at J, with 22 bases between the two ends. The CDR3 is 17 residues long. Germline assignment: CDR1 SGHRS and CDR2 YFSETQ. CDR3 protein: CASSGPVATDRADTQYF. The CDR3 bases are TGCGCCAGCAGCGGACCAGTGGCTACCGATAGGGCAGATACGCAGTATTTT. Full variable domain (outside the CDR3, taken from reference TRBV5-1 and TRBJ2-3): KAGVTQTPRYLIKTRGQQVTLSCSPISGHRSVSWYQQTPGQGLQFLFEYFSETQRNKGNFPGRFSGRQFSNSRSEMNVSTLELGDSALYLCASSGPVATDRADTQYFGPGTRLTVL.

This clonotype was detected only a few times. The rearrangement links TRBV20-1 to TRBJ1-1; TRBD1 agrees at 7 bases. The CDR3 covers 15 residues. J gave up 6 bases and V 3 bases, and 13 bases lay outside the gene matches. CDR1 and CDR2 from the germline V gene are DFQATT and SNEGSKA (reference sequence). The DNA for the CDR3 is TGCAGTGCTAGCCCTACAGGGGCCCGGGGGCCTGAAGCTTTCTTT. Its protein is CSASPTGARGPEAFF.

This clonotype occurred a few times. The V gene is TRBV5-1, the J gene TRBJ1-1; the D is unclear. Looked up from germline, CDR1 is SGHRS and CDR2 is YFSETQ. Trimming took off 3 bases at V and 4 bases at J, with 10 bases between the two ends. The CDR3 is made up of 13 amino acids. The CDR3 DNA reads as TGCGCCAGCAGCTCGGGTCCTACCACTGAAGCTTTCTTT. Protein: CASSSGPTTEAFF.

J is TRBJ1-2 and V is TRBV12-3 or TRBV12-4; the D gene is possibly TRBD1 (6 bases). The germline V and J ends were trimmed by 5 bases and 4 bases, with 17 bases remaining between them. The CDR3 consists of 15 residues. The CDR3 nucleotides are TGTGCCAGCAGTGTGACAGGCCCCCCTGCCTATGGCTACACCTTC. As protein: CASSVTGPPAYGYTF.

This clonotype was observed a handful of times. This chain links TRBV7-8 with TRBJ2-7; 7 bases align to TRBD2. There are 14 residues in the CDR3. In germline, CDR1 is SGHVS, CDR2 FQNEAQ. V dropped 4 bases and J dropped 0; count of bases not matched to a gene: 3. The CDR3 DNA reads TGTGCCAGCAGCTGGGGGGGGAGCTCCTACGAGCAGTACGTC. Its translation: CASSWGGSSYEQYV.

Remarks on this clonotype: A read error may be the cause here, since a much bigger clone is one base away. The genes are TRBV9 and TRBJ2-3; D might be TRBD2 (5 bases). This CDR3 is built from 16 residues. Germline V gives CDR1 SGDLS, CDR2 YYNGEE. V gave up 4 bases and J gave up 2 bases, with 17 bases separating them. CDR3: CASSLGPAVSTDTQYF. CDR3 DNA sequence: TGTGCCAGCAGCTTAGGTCCAGCGGTTTCCACAGATACGCAGTATTTT. Complete variable domain (other parts from reference TRBV9 and TRBJ2-3): DSGVTQTPKHLITATGQRVTLRCSPRSGDLSVYWYQQSLDQGLQFLIQYYNGEERAKGNILERFSAQQFPDLHSELNLSSLELGDSALYFCASSLGPAVSTDTQYFGPGTRLTVL.

A few counts support this clonotype. The chain links TRBV28 to TRBJ2-5; 10 bases line up with TRBD2. This CDR3 is built from 15 residues. V was pared by 8 bases and J by 5 bases, with 11 bases of the junction left unmatched. The germline CDR1 and CDR2 sequences are MDHEN and SYDVKM. The CDR3, as DNA: TGTGCCAGCGGGGTGGGACTAGCGCGAGCGGAGACCCAGTACTTC. Translation gives CASGVGLARAETQYF. The full variable domain, its missing parts supplied by reference TRBV28 and TRBJ2-5, is DVKVTQSSRYLVKRTGEKVFLECVQDMDHENMFWYRQDPGLGLRLIYFSYDVKMKEKGDIPEGYSVSREKKERFSLILESASTNQTSMYLCASGVGLARAETQYFGPGTRLLVL.

The chain uses TRBV20-1 and TRBJ2-5; D uncertain. CDR3 length: 12 residues. With 6 bases removed from V and 3 bases from J, the gap between germline ends came to 11 bases. Per the germline V gene, CDR1 is DFQATT and CDR2 is SNEGSKA (reference sequence). The CDR3 is CSAIREEETQYF. The CDR3 region has the DNA TGCAGTGCCATTAGAGAGGAAGAGACCCAGTACTTC.

A word on this clonotype: Since a much larger clone is just one base distant, this may be a read error. The chain joins TRBV25-1 to TRBJ2-1, with 11 bases matching TRBD2. This CDR3 contains 16 residues. Germline V gene lookup returns CDR1 MGHDK and CDR2 SYGVNS. Here the CDR3 DNA reads TGTGCCAGCAGTGAATGGGGGACTAGCGGCTACAATCAGCAGTTCTTC. Translated: CASSEWGTSGYNQQFF.

The gene calls are TRBV11-2 and TRBJ2-7; D could derive from TRBD1 or TRBD2 (5 bases each). The CDR3 sequence is 15 residues long. The germline V gene encodes CDR1 SGHAT and CDR2 FQNNGV. The V gene lost 6 bases and the J gene lost 0 bases, with 15 bases spanning the gap. CDR3 protein: CASRVISGTSYEQYF. Written as DNA, the CDR3 is TGTGCCAGCAGAGTAATTTCCGGGACCTCCTACGAGCAGTACTTC.

There are a few counts of this clonotype. V gene TRBV29-1 combines with J gene TRBJ2-6; D unclear. Germline CDR1 is SQVTM and CDR2 is ANQGSEA. Trimming took 4 bases from V and 0 from J, leaving 10 bases between them. The CDR3 loop spans 15 amino acids. The CDR3 nucleotides are TGCAGCGTTGGAGTCATTAACTCTGGGGCCAACGTCCTGACTTTC. As protein: CSVGVINSGANVLTF.

This clonotype was seen a few times. The V call is TRBV6-1, the J call TRBJ2-4, with D perhaps matching TRBD1 (6 bases). CDR1 is MNHNS, CDR2 SASEGT, per germline. Trimming pared 6 bases from V and 0 bases from J, leaving 12 bases between. The CDR3 runs 15 residues. CDR3 in amino acids: CASRPQGIAKNIQYF. The CDR3 DNA follows: TGTGCCAGCAGGCCACAGGGAATAGCCAAAAACATTCAGTACTTC.

This clonotype has only a few counts. The CDR3 reads CASSPTAGTGGNEQYF. The CDR3 nucleotides read TGTGCCAGCAGCCCTACTGCCGGGACAGGGGGAAACGAGCAGTACTTC. The chain is built from TRBV7-2 and TRBJ2-7; 11 nucleotides agree with TRBD1. The V gene's germline CDR1 is SGHTA and CDR2 FQGNSA. CDR3 size: 16 residues. V lost 5 bases and J lost 5; bases outside the gene matches: 11.

This clonotype occurred a few times. The chain employs TRBV12-3 or TRBV12-4 and TRBJ2-3, with a possible D match to TRBD1 (5 bases). The CDR3 consists of 14 residues. Deletions cut 3 bases from V and 2 bases from J, with 9 bases between. The CDR3 coding sequence is TGTGCCAGCAGTTTTTTGGGGCACACAGATACGCAGTATTTT. It translates to CASSFLGHTDTQYF.

Worth noting for this clonotype: The junction departs from the called germline gene at one end, perhaps through a read error. The rearrangement links TRBV28 to TRBJ2-4, with a tentative D call TRBD1 (6 bases). The V gene's germline CDR1 is MDHEN and CDR2 SYDVKM. The CDR3 runs to 14 residues. The CDR3 DNA follows: TGTGCCAGCAGTGAGGGGGTAGCCAAAAACAGTCAGTACTTC. It encodes CASSEGVAKNSQYF.

This clonotype was picked up a small number of times. V usage is TRBV7-6 and J usage is TRBJ2-1; D unresolved. Germline CDR1 and CDR2: SGHVS and FNYEAQ. This CDR3 comprises 13 residues. V gave up 1 base and J gave up 10 bases, with 11 bases separating them. CDR3 residues: CASSLDLGEEQFF. The CDR3 nucleotides are TGTGCCAGCAGCTTAGATCTTGGAGAAGAGCAGTTCTTC.

This clonotype was detected only a few times. The chain links TRBV30 to TRBJ2-7, with D possibly TRBD1 on 6 matching bases. This CDR3 has 13 residues. Trimming shortened V by 4 bases and J by 3 bases, and 13 bases separated the two germline ends. Germline loops: CDR1 GTSNPN, CDR2 SVGIG (reference sequence). CDR3 DNA: TGTGCCTGGAATGGGGGCGACGGCTACGAGCAGTACTTC. Encoded protein: CAWNGGDGYEQYF.

This clonotype was recorded a few times. This chain connects TRBV15 to TRBJ2-5; D gene uncertain. Germline CDR1 reads LNHNV; CDR2 reads YYDKDF (reference sequence). V shed 5 bases and J shed 2 bases, with 15 bases lying between them. The CDR3 runs to 15 residues. CDR3 nucleotide sequence: TGTGCCACCAGCTCCAACGGCCGACGACAAGAGACCCAGTACTTC. Translating gives CATSSNGRRQETQYF.

The chain has TRBV2 and TRBJ2-1; D is perhaps TRBD1 (5 bases). This CDR3 region has 12 residues. Per the germline V gene, CDR1 is SNHLY and CDR2 is FYNNEI. V was cut by 1 base and J by 9 bases, with 7 bases left in between. In DNA form, the CDR3 reads TGTGCCAGCAGTGAAGGGGGCTTTGAGCAGTTCTTC. Protein: CASSEGGFEQFF.

This clonotype has a handful of counts. V is TRBV4-2 and J is TRBJ2-3; D might be TRBD2 (5 bases). CDR3 length: 13 residues. In germline, CDR1 is LGHNA, CDR2 YNFKEQ. Trimming removed 1 base from V and 5 bases from J, with 7 bases in between. The CDR3 DNA follows: TGTGCCAGCAGCCAAGCAGGAGGAGATACGCAGTATTTT. Translation gives CASSQAGGDTQYF.

This clonotype was counted at least ten times. This rearrangement joins TRBV20-1 to TRBJ2-5; D not certain. Germline V lookup: CDR1 DFQATT, CDR2 SNEGSKA (reference sequence). The CDR3 length is 12 residues. V dropped 3 bases and J dropped 8 bases, with 13 bases sitting between them. The CDR3: CSASIREETQYF. CDR3 nucleotides: TGCAGTGCTAGTATTAGAGAGGAAACCCAGTACTTC.

V usage is TRBV7-2 and J usage is TRBJ2-2; D ambiguous. The germline V gene has CDR1 SGHTA and CDR2 FQGNSA. The CDR3 loop spans 14 amino acids. With 8 bases removed from V and 6 bases from J, the gap between germline ends came to 16 bases. CDR3 protein: CASSWGKGPGELFF. The CDR3 DNA reads as TGTGCCAGCTCTTGGGGAAAGGGCCCCGGGGAGCTGTTTTTT.

The chain joins TRBV7-2 to TRBJ1-4; D is unclear. The V gene lost 1 base and the J gene lost 7 bases, with 13 bases spanning the gap. Germline loops: CDR1 SGHTA, CDR2 FQGNSA. This CDR3 is built from 15 residues. The CDR3: CASSLVGSEGEKLFF. The CDR3 DNA sequence: TGTGCCAGCAGCTTAGTGGGTTCGGAGGGTGAAAAACTGTTTTTT.

This clonotype was recorded a few times. One junction end disagrees with the germline gene, perhaps due to a read error. This sequence joins TRBV18 and TRBJ2-1; the D is unclear. Germline V gene sequence: CDR1 KGHSH, CDR2 LQKENI. The CDR3 is made up of 15 amino acids. The CDR3 here is CASSFRELSNNEQFF. CDR3 in DNA: TGTGCCAGCTCCTTCCGAGAGCTCTCCAACAATGAGCAGTTCTTC.

This clonotype was observed a handful of times. CDR3 bases: TGTGCCAGCAGTCCAGACAGAGCTCTAGCGGGAGAAGAGACCCAGTACTTC. Its protein product is CASSPDRALAGEETQYF. V usage is TRBV12-3 or TRBV12-4 and J usage is TRBJ2-5, with 10 bases aligning to TRBD2. V was clipped by 5 bases and J by 3 bases; unmatched bases: 12. The CDR3 is 17 residues long.

This clonotype came up a few times. This rearrangement joins TRBV11-2 to TRBJ1-3; maybe TRBD1 (6 bases). From germline, CDR1 is SGHAT and CDR2 FQNNGV. The CDR3 is made up of 15 amino acids. Trimming shortened V by 4 bases and J by 0 bases, and 10 bases separated the two germline ends. CDR3 sequence: CASSSDRPSGNTIYF. The DNA for the CDR3 is TGTGCCAGCAGCTCCGACAGGCCCTCTGGAAACACCATATATTTT.